Listed below are T cell receptor beta chains from one sample, sequenced in a study of breast tumors, draining lymph nodes, adjacent tissues. TCRdb called the multiplex PCR reads again in MiXCR, with one record for every CDR3 protein. The data show under 250,000 distinct CDR3 sequences, about a third seen once. The sequenced sample was axillary lymph node tissue. These receptors originate from a female donor with breast cancer. Some clones in this sample may be carry-over from other donors' samples. CDR3s include the opening cysteine and the closing phenylalanine or tryptophan. The D gene is left open where the match is weak. The size entry is marked missing in some rows and otherwise reads once, few, many or a size class.

D | length | size | J | V | DNA | CDR3
- | 15 | - | TRBJ1-4 | TRBV6-1 | TGTGCCAGCAGTGAAAGTCTGGGGCTTAATGAAAAACTGTTTTTT | CASSESLGLNEKLFF
- | 16 | - | TRBJ2-1 | TRBV7-8 | TGTGCCAGCAGCGCAGGGTGGGGTCCCTCCTACAATGAGCAGTTCTTC | CASSAGWGPSYNEQFF
- | 17 | - | TRBJ2-4 | TRBV9 | TGTGCCAGCAGCCCCACAGGAGGTTCAACCTCCAAAAACATTCAGTACTTC | CASSPTGGSTSKNIQYF
- | 17 | many | TRBJ2-1 | TRBV9 | TGTGCCAGCAGCACCACCGCCGGGACTACACAGGGTAATGAGCAGTTCTTC | CASSTTAGTTQGNEQFF
- | 12 | many | TRBJ1-4 | TRBV29-1 | TGCAGCGCGAGGGGGGGGGATGAAAAACTGTTTTTT | CSARGGDEKLFF
- | 16 | many | TRBJ1-4 | TRBV19 | TGTGCCAGTAGACGAACATTCAACAACAGTAATGAAAAACTGTTTTTT | CASRRTFNNSNEKLFF
- | 13 | many | TRBJ2-3 | TRBV11-2 | TGTGCCAGCAGCTCCACTCCCCCAGATACGCAGTATTTT | CASSSTPPDTQYF
- | 16 | many | TRBJ1-2 | TRBV7-9 | TGTGCCAGCAGCCCGATAGGTTCGGGTTGGACCTATGGCTACACCTTC | CASSPIGSGWTYGYTF
TRBD1 | 17 | once | TRBJ2-1 | TRBV7-7 | TGTGCTAGCAGCGTTGTCGACAGGGGGCACTCCTACAATGAGCAGTTCTTC | CASSVVDRGHSYNEQFF
- | 13 | many | TRBJ1-4 | TRBV24-1 | TGTGCCACCAGTGTCGGGGGAAATGAAAAACTGTTTTTT | CATSVGGNEKLFF
TRBD1 | 13 | many | TRBJ1-2 | TRBV27 | TGTGCCAGCGCCGACAGGGCGACGGGAGGCTACACCTTC | CASADRATGGYTF
TRBD2 | 13 | many | TRBJ2-7 | TRBV20-1 | TGCAGTGCGCTACTAGCGGGAGGGTGGGAGCAGTACTTC | CSALLAGGWEQYF
TRBD2 | 15 | many | TRBJ2-3 | TRBV27 | TGTGCCAGCAGTACTACCCTAGGGAGGGCAGATACGCAGTATTTT | CASSTTLGRADTQYF
TRBD2 | 15 | - | TRBJ2-1 | TRBV9 | TGTGCCAGCAGCGCGACTAGCGGGAGACTAGGTGAGCAGTTCTTC | CASSATSGRLGEQFF
TRBD1 | 14 | many | TRBJ2-3 | TRBV11-2 | TGTGCCAGCAGTGTCCGACAGGGTGTAGATACGCAGTATTTT | CASSVRQGVDTQYF
- | 13 | - | TRBJ1-2 | TRBV12-3/TRBV12-4 | TGTACCAGCTCCTTCCAGGGTTCTCAAGGCTACACCTTC | CTSSFQGSQGYTF
- | 13 | few | TRBJ2-3 | TRBV11-2 | TGTGCCAGCGTGCGAGGCTTAACAGATACGCAGTATTTT | CASVRGLTDTQYF
TRBD2 | 20 | few | TRBJ2-5 | TRBV24-1 | TGTGCCACCAGTGAGCCGAATAGCGGGAGCGTTGTCTGGGTGGGGGAGACCCAGTACTTC | CATSEPNSGSVVWVGETQYF
- | 16 | - | TRBJ2-2 | TRBV9 | TGTGCCAGCAGCGTAGAGGGAGCTGGAAACACCGGGGAGCTGTTTTTT | CASSVEGAGNTGELFF
- | 16 | many | TRBJ1-3 | TRBV29-1 | TGCAGCGCTGGAGGGGCAGACCCGAGCTCTGGAAACACCATATATTTT | CSAGGADPSSGNTIYF
- | 12 | many | TRBJ2-1 | TRBV6-5 | TGTGCCAGCAGCCTCGACCTCCGGGAGCAGTTCTTC | CASSLDLREQFF
- | 11 | many | TRBJ2-1 | TRBV14 | TGTGCCAGCAGCCACGGGAATGAGCAGTTCTTC | CASSHGNEQFF
- | 14 | - | TRBJ1-1 | TRBV30 | TGTGCCTGGAGTTTTAAAAAAATTAACACTGAAGCTTTCTTT | CAWSFKKINTEAFF
- | 12 | - | TRBJ1-2 | TRBV10-3 | TGTGCCATCAGTGACAGGGGCGATGGCTACACCTTC | CAISDRGDGYTF
TRBD1 | 16 | many | TRBJ1-5 | TRBV12-3/TRBV12-4 | TGTGCCAGCAGTTATTCGACAGGGGTCGGCAATCAGCCCCAGCATTTT | CASSYSTGVGNQPQHF
- | 14 | - | TRBJ2-5 | TRBV24-1 | TGTGCCACCAGTAGGCAGGGTAATATGGAGACCCAGTACTTC | CATSRQGNMETQYF
- | 12 | many | TRBJ2-1 | TRBV5-6 | TGTGCCAGCAGTCTGGTCGGGGATGAGCAGTTCTTC | CASSLVGDEQFF
TRBD1 | 14 | many | TRBJ1-4 | TRBV6-1 | TGTGCCAGCAGTAGGACAGGGGGTAATGAAAAACTGTTTTTT | CASSRTGGNEKLFF
TRBD2 | 19 | - | TRBJ2-2 | TRBV6-2/TRBV6-3 | TGTGCCAGCAGTTACCCGAAAGATGGACTAGCGGCGAACACCGGGGAGCTGTTTTTT | CASSYPKDGLAANTGELFF
TRBD1 | 13 | - | TRBJ1-2 | TRBV19 | TGTGCCGGCGGGAGGGGGCTGGCCTATGGCTACGCCTTC | CAGGRGLAYGYAF
- | 14 | many | TRBJ1-5 | TRBV6-5 | TGTGCCAGCAGTCTACGGTCAGGGAATCAGCCCCAGCATTTT | CASSLRSGNQPQHF